Listed below are T cell receptor beta chains from one sample, sequenced in a study of blood T cell repertoires in COVID-19. Some clones are missing from TCRdb's copy, which holds only in-frame ones; the method was immunoSEQ multiplex PCR. The table lists about 120,000 clones, 82% of them singletons. Sequencing used peripheral blood. These receptors originate from an older woman with acute or convalescent COVID-19. The CDR3 runs from the conserved cysteine through the conserved F or W. Each record gives: J gene, V gene, CDR3 protein.

J gene: TRBJ1-2; V gene: TRBV6-4; CDR3 protein: CANSNRGRNYGYTF
J gene: TRBJ1-4; V gene: TRBV25-1; CDR3 protein: CASSEYQGLGEKLFF
J gene: TRBJ1-2; V gene: TRBV5-1; CDR3 protein: CASSSGQGTYGYTF
J gene: TRBJ1-1; V gene: TRBV7-5; CDR3 protein: CVRSLGGNTEAFF
J gene: TRBJ2-2; V gene: TRBV4-3; CDR3 protein: CASSHTRNTGELFF
J gene: TRBJ2-3; V gene: TRBV10-1; CDR3 protein: CASSAAGESTDTQYF
J gene: TRBJ2-2; V gene: TRBV11-2; CDR3 protein: CASSFGDRRSGELFF
J gene: TRBJ1-1; V gene: TRBV5-1; CDR3 protein: CASSQGATNTEAFF
J gene: TRBJ1-3; V gene: TRBV9; CDR3 protein: CASGGIRETAYSGNTIYF
J gene: TRBJ2-2; V gene: TRBV5-4; CDR3 protein: CASSHLQGLNTGELFF
J gene: TRBJ2-7; V gene: TRBV6-6; CDR3 protein: CASRGPNYEQYF
J gene: TRBJ1-6; V gene: TRBV5-1; CDR3 protein: CASSLARQGVDYNSPLHF
J gene: TRBJ1-1; V gene: TRBV19; CDR3 protein: CASGSVANTEAFF
J gene: TRBJ2-5; V gene: TRBV7-6; CDR3 protein: CASSLAGGTTKETQYF
J gene: TRBJ2-5; V gene: TRBV7-9; CDR3 protein: CASSPHGREETQYF
J gene: TRBJ2-3; V gene: TRBV5-4; CDR3 protein: CASSLEVVLAGDTQYF
J gene: TRBJ1-2; V gene: TRBV3-1/TRBV3-2; CDR3 protein: CASSRSGTGQFYGYTF
J gene: TRBJ2-2; V gene: TRBV14; CDR3 protein: CASSRRSTGELFF
J gene: TRBJ1-6; V gene: TRBV5-1; CDR3 protein: CASSSQGIGNSPLHF
J gene: TRBJ2-3; V gene: TRBV19; CDR3 protein: CASSITYRRTDTQYF
J gene: TRBJ2-1; V gene: TRBV19; CDR3 protein: CASSITFSSYNEQFF
J gene: TRBJ1-1; V gene: TRBV3-1/TRBV3-2; CDR3 protein: CASSPLGLRAFF
J gene: TRBJ2-2; V gene: TRBV3-1/TRBV3-2; CDR3 protein: CASSPGLVGTGELFF
J gene: TRBJ2-7; V gene: TRBV5-4; CDR3 protein: CASSLALRYEQYF
J gene: TRBJ2-5; V gene: TRBV4-3; CDR3 protein: CASSQEPARAETQYF
J gene: TRBJ1-2; V gene: TRBV6-5; CDR3 protein: CASSHDRSYGYTF
J gene: TRBJ2-3; V gene: TRBV7-2; CDR3 protein: CASSRDRGTDTQYF
J gene: TRBJ2-5; V gene: TRBV6-5; CDR3 protein: CASRTGTAQETQYF
J gene: TRBJ1-1; V gene: TRBV3-1/TRBV3-2; CDR3 protein: CASSPYGQSTEAFF
J gene: TRBJ2-1; V gene: TRBV15; CDR3 protein: CATSPDRGFEQFF
J gene: TRBJ2-1; V gene: TRBV19; CDR3 protein: CASSIRKGSYNEQFF
J gene: TRBJ2-5; V gene: TRBV6-2/TRBV6-3; CDR3 protein: CASSYSVGAQETQYF
J gene: TRBJ2-3; V gene: TRBV19; CDR3 protein: CASSIRQGLVTDTQYF